Below are 7 T cell receptor beta chains sequenced from a single sample in a study of CD8+CD57+ T cells in acquired aplastic anemia. For CDR3 and TCR beta VDJ profiling, genomic DNA was the template used. TCRdb re-derived calls from the reads in MiXCR, one entry per CDR3 protein. The sample yields some 290,000 distinct CDR3 sequences, 45% to 65% seen once. The specimen was sorted CD4+, CD8+, or CD8+CD57+ T cells (not recorded which) from PBMCs. The receptor source for this set is a human donor with severe aplastic anemia or a healthy control (not recorded which).

This clonotype was observed many times. The chain couples TRBV7-9 to TRBJ1-5, with TRBD1 identical over 7 bases. The J segment lost 7 bases and the V segment lost 2 bases, leaving 14 bases of the junction unmatched. The V gene's germline CDR1 is SEHNR and CDR2 FQNEAQ (reference sequence). The CDR3 is made up of 17 amino acids. The chain's CDR3 is CASSLFPQATGAQPQHF. CDR3 nucleotides: TGTGCCAGCAGCTTATTTCCCCAAGCAACAGGGGCACAGCCCCAGCATTTT. Drawing the rest from reference TRBV7-9 and TRBJ1-5, the complete variable domain is DTGVSQNPRHKITKRGQNVTFRCDPISEHNRLYWYRQTLGQGPEFLTYFQNEAQLEKSRLLSDRFSAERPKGSFSTLEIQRTEQGDSAMYLCASSLFPQATGAQPQHFGDGTRLSIL.

About this clonotype: A much larger clone lies one base from this, so it may be a read error. The chain employs TRBV7-3 and TRBJ1-1, with unresolved D. Germline CDR1 SGHTA, CDR2 FQGTGA. V was shortened by 6 bases and J by 1 base, with 15 bases between the two germline ends. The CDR3 has 15 amino acids. The CDR3 DNA is TGTGCCAGCAGTTTAGGTGGGCCGGGGAACACTGAAGCTTTCTTT. Its translation: CASSLGGPGNTEAFF.

Worth noting for this clonotype: A junction end diverges from the germline sequence, so it may reflect a read error. The V gene is TRBV10-1, the J gene TRBJ2-6; the match to TRBD1 covers 12 bases. Per the germline V gene, CDR1 is WNHNN and CDR2 is SYGVQD (reference sequence). The CDR3 extends over 18 amino acids. The CDR3 region is CAGSEGTGGLSGANVLTF. The CDR3 nucleotides are TGCGCCGGCAGTGAAGGGACAGGGGGCCTCTCTGGGGCCAACGTCCTGACTTTC.

The V gene is TRBV7-2, the J gene TRBJ2-5; 10 positions match TRBD2. V gave up 2 bases and J gave up 1 base; unmatched junction bases: 4. The CDR3 spans 16 residues. The V gene's germline CDR1 is SGHTA and CDR2 FQGNSA. The CDR3 nucleotides are TGTGCCAGCAGCTTAACAGCGGGGGGGCTCCAAGAGACCCAGTACTTC. Encoded protein: CASSLTAGGLQETQYF.

The rearrangement uses TRBV29-1 and TRBJ2-5; 12 bases are shared with TRBD2. The CDR3 is 17 amino acids. Germline V gene sequence: CDR1 SQVTM, CDR2 ANQGSEA. Trimming removed 2 bases from V and 4 bases from J; junction bases left unmatched: 11. The CDR3 here is CSVERPGLAGRSETQYF. CDR3 sequence (DNA): TGCAGCGTTGAACGTCCAGGACTAGCGGGGCGGTCAGAGACCCAGTACTTC. Together with reference TRBV29-1 and TRBJ2-5, the CDR3 gives the full variable domain: SAVISQKPSRDICQRGTSLTIQCQVDSQVTMMFWYRQQPGQSLTLIATANQGSEATYESGFVIDKFPISRPNLTFSTLTVSNMSPEDSSIYLCSVERPGLAGRSETQYFGPGTRLLVL.

There are many counts of this clonotype. The rearrangement uses TRBV7-2 and TRBJ1-2; TRBD1 might be the D (5 bases). This CDR3 contains 15 residues. The V gene's germline CDR1 is SGHTA and CDR2 FQGNSA. Trimming shortened V by 5 bases and J by 2 bases, and 15 bases separated the two germline ends. CDR3 amino acids: CASSPGSGTNYGYTF. DNA of the CDR3: TGTGCCAGCAGCCCCGGGTCAGGGACCAACTATGGCTACACCTTC.

The chain uses TRBV7-9 and TRBJ2-1, with D possibly being TRBD1 (5 bases). CDR3 length: 14 residues. Trimming shortened V by 5 bases and J by 5 bases, and 13 bases separated the two germline ends. Germline-derived CDR1 and CDR2 are SEHNR and FQNEAQ (reference sequence). CDR3 in amino acids: CASSLLVRDNEQFF. For the CDR3, the DNA is TGTGCCAGCAGCCTCTTAGTCAGGGACAATGAGCAGTTCTTC.